The source of this TCR beta chain is a study of CD8+CD57+ T cells in acquired aplastic anemia. In patients chosen for sequencing, flow cytometry had shown CD8+CD57+ cell expansion. Receipt of therapy had not occurred in any patient by the time of blood sampling. Researchers report that bead enrichment of CD8+CD57+ cells delivered a mean 1.6 ug DNA. Genomic DNA was employed as the template in profiling TCR beta VDJ and CDR3. One entry per CDR3 protein, called by TCRdb with MiXCR from the reads. This sample carries roughly 17,000 distinct CDR3 sequences, less than 45% of them seen once, and the ten largest clones take approximately 86%. Deletions cut 5 bases from V and 4 bases from J, with 11 bases between. The CDR3 has 13 amino acids. Germline assignment: CDR1 SGHTA and CDR2 FQGTGA. Regarding this clonotype: The antigen remains unidentified.

Whole-study findings and limits: The study found no significant CD8+ Simpson's diversity difference between patients and controls. Relative to total CD4+ and CD8+ pools, CD8+CD57+ cells had lower diversity in patients.

The sample comprised CD8+CD57+ T cells sorted from PBMCs. The subset here: bead-enriched CD8+CD57+ effector memory T cells from SAA patients. The chain links TRBV7-3 to TRBJ1-1; D is ambiguous. The TCR originated in a human donor with aplastic anemia. For the CDR3, the DNA is TGTGCCAGCAGCCCTCAAACCGCCACTGAAGCTTTCTTT. It codes for CASSPQTATEAFF.